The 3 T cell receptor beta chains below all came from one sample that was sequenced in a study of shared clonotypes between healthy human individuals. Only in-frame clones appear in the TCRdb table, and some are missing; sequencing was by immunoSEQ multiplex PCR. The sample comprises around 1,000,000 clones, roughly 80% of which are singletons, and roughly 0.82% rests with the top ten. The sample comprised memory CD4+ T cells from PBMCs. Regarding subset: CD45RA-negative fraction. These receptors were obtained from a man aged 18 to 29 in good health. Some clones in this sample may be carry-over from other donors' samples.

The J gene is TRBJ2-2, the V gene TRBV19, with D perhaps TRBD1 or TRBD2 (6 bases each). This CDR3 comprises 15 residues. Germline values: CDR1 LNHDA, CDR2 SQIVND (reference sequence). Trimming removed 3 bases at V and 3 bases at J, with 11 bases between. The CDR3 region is CASSIRGVDTGELFF. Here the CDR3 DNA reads TGTGCCAGTAGTATTAGGGGGGTAGACACCGGGGAGCTGTTTTTT.

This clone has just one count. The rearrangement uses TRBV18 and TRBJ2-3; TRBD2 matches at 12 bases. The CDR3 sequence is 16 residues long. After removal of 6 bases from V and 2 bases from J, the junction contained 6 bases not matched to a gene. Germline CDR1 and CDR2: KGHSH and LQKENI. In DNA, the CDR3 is TGTGCCAGCTCCCAAGGACTAGCGGGGAACACAGATACGCAGTATTTT. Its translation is CASSQGLAGNTDTQYF.

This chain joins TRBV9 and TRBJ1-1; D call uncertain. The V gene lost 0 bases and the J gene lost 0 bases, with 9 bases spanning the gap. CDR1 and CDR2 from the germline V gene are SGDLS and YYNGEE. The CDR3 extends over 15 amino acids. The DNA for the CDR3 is TGTGCCAGCAGCGTAGGGGGAATTATGAACACTGAAGCTTTCTTT. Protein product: CASSVGGIMNTEAFF.